What follows describes a single T cell receptor (beta chain). The CDR3 has 15 residues. V gave up 5 bases and J gave up 6 bases; unmatched junction bases: 8. The germline V gene encodes CDR1 GTSNPN and CDR2 SVGIG (reference sequence). This sample was taken from a study of blood T cell repertoires in COVID-19. Looking at the study overall: The cDNA or gDNA used as material had been derived from T cells, B-cell-depleted T cells, or PBMCs.

Data came from immunoSEQ multiplex PCR; TCRdb stores just in-frame clones and leaves some out. The data contain more than 90,000 clones, under 85% of them singletons. The V call is TRBV30, the J call TRBJ2-2; 11 bases map to TRBD1. The sequence came from a human donor in a cohort sampled during active COVID-19. The specimen sequenced was peripheral blood. CDR3 nucleotide sequence: TGTGCCTGGGGGTTGGGACAGGGGGTAGCCGGGGAGCTGTTTTTT. It yields the protein CAWGLGQGVAGELFF. The full variable domain, with the rest looked up from reference TRBV30 and TRBJ2-2, is SQTIHQWPATLVQPVGSPLSLECTVEGTSNPNLYWYRQAAGRGLQLLFYSVGIGQISSEVPQNLSASRPQDRQFILSSKKLLLSDSGFYLCAWGLGQGVAGELFFGEGSRLTVL.